This entry describes one T cell receptor beta chain. V was clipped by 3 bases and J by 6 bases, with 18 bases between them. Germline loops: CDR1 SGHVS, CDR2 FNYEAQ. The CDR3 has 15 residues. The data belong to a study of OX40 agonist ivuxolimab in advanced cancers. Profiled with immunoSEQ multiplex PCR; TCRdb holds only in-frame clones, not every one. The sample yields 100,000 to 110,000 clones, 80% to 95% seen once. Source: CD4+ or CD8+ T cells sorted from blood, taken in a trial of the OX40 agonist ivuxolimab. This sequence joins TRBV7-6 and TRBJ2-7, with D perhaps TRBD2 (6 bases). The TCR originated in an adult with an advanced solid tumor such as melanoma, head and neck, liver or kidney cancer. This chain's CDR3 is CASSFRSRGSSEQYF. In nucleotides, the CDR3 is TGTGCCAGCAGCTTTCGGAGTCGGGGGAGCTCCGAGCAGTACTTC.